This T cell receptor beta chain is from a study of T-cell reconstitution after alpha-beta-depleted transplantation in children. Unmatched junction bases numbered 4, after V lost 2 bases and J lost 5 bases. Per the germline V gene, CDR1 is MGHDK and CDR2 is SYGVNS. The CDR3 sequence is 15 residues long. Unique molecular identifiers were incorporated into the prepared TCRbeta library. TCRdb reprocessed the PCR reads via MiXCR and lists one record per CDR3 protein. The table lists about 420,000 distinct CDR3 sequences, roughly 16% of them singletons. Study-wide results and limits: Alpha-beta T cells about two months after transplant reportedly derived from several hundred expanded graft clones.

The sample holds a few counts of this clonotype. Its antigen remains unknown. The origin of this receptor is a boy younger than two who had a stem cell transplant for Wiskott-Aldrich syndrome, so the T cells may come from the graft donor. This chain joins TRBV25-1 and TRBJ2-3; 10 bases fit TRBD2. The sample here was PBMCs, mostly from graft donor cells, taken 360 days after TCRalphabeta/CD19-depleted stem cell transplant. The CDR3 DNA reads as TGTGCCAGCAGTGAACGACTAGCGGGCTTAGATACGCAGTATTTT. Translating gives CASSERLAGLDTQYF.